The T cell receptor (beta chain) described here comes from a study of T cell changes during pregnancy in multiple sclerosis. Only in-frame clones appear in the TCRdb table, and some are missing; sequencing was by immunoSEQ multiplex PCR. The table has tens of thousands of clones, 90% seen once. The CDR3 sequence is 16 residues long. V lost 0 bases and J lost 4, with 15 bases in between. The germline gives CDR1 MNHEY, CDR2 SVGAGI. Source: CD8+ T cells from peripheral blood mononuclear cells, taken in the first trimester of pregnancy. The chain has TRBV6-5 and TRBJ1-2; D is unresolved. The clonotype was recovered from a female donor with multiple sclerosis, enrolled in a pregnancy study. The CDR3 nucleotides read TGTGCCAGCAGTTACTCGAAGGCGCACAGCTTCTATGGCTACACCTTC. This gives the protein CASSYSKAHSFYGYTF.